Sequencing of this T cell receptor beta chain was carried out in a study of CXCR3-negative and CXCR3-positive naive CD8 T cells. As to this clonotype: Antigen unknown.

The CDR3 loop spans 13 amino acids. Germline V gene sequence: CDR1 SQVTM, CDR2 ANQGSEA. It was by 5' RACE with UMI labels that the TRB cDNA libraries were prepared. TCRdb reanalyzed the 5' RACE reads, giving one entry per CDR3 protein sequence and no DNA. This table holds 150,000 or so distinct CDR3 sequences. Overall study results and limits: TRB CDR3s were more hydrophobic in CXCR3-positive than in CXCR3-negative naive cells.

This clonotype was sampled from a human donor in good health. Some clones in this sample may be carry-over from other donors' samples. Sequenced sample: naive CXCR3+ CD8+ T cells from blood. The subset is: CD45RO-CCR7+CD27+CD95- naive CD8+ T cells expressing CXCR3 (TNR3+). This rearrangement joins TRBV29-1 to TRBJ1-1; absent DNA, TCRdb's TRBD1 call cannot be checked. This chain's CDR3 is CSVETGLGTEAFF.